This T cell receptor (beta chain) is from a study of ipilimumab plus nivolumab after autologous stem cell transplantation. Method: immunoSEQ multiplex PCR; TCRdb's copy keeps in-frame clones and lacks some. The data hold fewer than 15,000 clones, with about 75% observed a single time. V lost 5 bases to trimming and J lost 13 bases; unmatched junction nucleotides: 8. The CDR3 loop spans 14 amino acids. Germline loops: CDR1 SEHNR, CDR2 FQNEAQ (reference sequence). This TCR was recovered from a male donor with multiple myeloma. The chain carries TRBV7-9 and TRBJ1-6, with 10 bases aligning to TRBD1. Material: PBMCs, obtained in a trial of ipilimumab plus nivolumab as post-transplant consolidation. The CDR3 here is CASSPGQGSYPLHF. The CDR3 nucleotides are TGTGCCAGCAGCCCGGGACAGGGGAGCTATCCCCTCCACTTT.